This T cell receptor beta chain was observed in a study of cytomegalovirus exposure and HLA in healthy donors. Overall study: Early released data had tens of millions of unique TCRs, all coming from HLA-typed donors. General study points: The authors enumerated around 150 TCR beta chains as linked to cytomegalovirus.

Primers for the PCR totalled 60 Vbeta and 13 Jbeta. Data came from immunoSEQ multiplex PCR; TCRdb stores just in-frame clones and leaves some out. The sample records over 200,000 clones, approximately 78% being singletons. As for this clone: As yet, its antigen is unknown.

The CDR3 spans 15 residues. V was shortened by 4 bases and J by 4 bases, with 16 bases between the two germline ends. In germline, CDR1 is MGHRA, CDR2 YSYEKL. The sequence came from a male donor in good health and CMV-seronegative. The V and J genes are TRBV4-1 and TRBJ2-5, with D tentatively TRBD2 (6 bases). The sequencing sample was made of PBMCs. The CDR3 coding sequence is TGCGCCAGCAGCCGTGCTCCGGGACTGGGAGAGACCCAGTACTTC. Encoded protein: CASSRAPGLGETQYF.